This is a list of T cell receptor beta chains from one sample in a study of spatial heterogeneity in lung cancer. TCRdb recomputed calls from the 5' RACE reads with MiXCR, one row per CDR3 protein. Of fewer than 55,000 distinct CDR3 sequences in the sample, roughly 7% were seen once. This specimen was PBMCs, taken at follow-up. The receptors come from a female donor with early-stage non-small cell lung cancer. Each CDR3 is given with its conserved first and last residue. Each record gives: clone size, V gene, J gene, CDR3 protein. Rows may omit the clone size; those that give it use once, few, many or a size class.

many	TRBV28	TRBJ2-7	CASSLGDRGLYEQYF
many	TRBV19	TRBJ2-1	CASSWWLAGGRSYNEQFF
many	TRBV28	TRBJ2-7	CASSPGLAGGYYEQYF
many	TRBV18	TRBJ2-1	CASSPPSQGQNEQFF
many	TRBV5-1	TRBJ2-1	CASSSGQGLSREQFF
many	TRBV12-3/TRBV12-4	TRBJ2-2	CASSFWAGDGELFF
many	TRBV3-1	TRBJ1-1	CASSQYSEAFF
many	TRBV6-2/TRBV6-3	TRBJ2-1	CATDLAGLGGEQFF
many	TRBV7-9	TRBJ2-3	CASSRGLGHSDTQYF
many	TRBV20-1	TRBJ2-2	CSARTGGENTGELFF
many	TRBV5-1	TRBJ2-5	CASHRDEETQYF
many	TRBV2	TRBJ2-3	CASCEQGGTDTQYF
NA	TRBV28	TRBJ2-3	CASSLQGFSTDTQYF
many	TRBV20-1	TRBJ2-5	CSARARIQETQYF